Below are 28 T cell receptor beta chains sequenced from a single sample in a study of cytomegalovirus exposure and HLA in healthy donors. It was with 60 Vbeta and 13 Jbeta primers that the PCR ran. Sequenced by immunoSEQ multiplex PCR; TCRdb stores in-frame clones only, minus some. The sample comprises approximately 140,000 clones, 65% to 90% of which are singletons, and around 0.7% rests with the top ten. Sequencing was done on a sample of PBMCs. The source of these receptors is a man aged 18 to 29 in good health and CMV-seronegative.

In DNA form, the CDR3 reads TGTGCCAGCCGAGTGGGCCCATCCTACGAGCAGTACTTC. This codes for CASRVGPSYEQYF. This rearrangement joins TRBV28 to TRBJ2-7; no firm D call. The CDR3 runs 13 residues. Trimming removed 8 bases from V and 1 base from J, with 12 bases in between. Germline V gene lookup returns CDR1 MDHEN and CDR2 SYDVKM.

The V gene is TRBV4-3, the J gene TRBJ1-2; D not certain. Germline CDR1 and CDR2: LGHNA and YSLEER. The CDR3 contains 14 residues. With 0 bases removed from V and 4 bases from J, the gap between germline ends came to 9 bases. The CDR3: CASSQDRLVYGYTF. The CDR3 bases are TGCGCCAGCAGCCAAGATCGACTTGTCTATGGCTACACCTTC.

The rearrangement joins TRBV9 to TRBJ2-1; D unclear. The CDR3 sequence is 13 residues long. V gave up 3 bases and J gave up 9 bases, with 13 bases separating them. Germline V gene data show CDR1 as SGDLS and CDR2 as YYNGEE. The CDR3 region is CASSAAPSREQFF. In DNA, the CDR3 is TGTGCCAGCAGCGCTGCCCCCAGTCGTGAGCAGTTCTTC.

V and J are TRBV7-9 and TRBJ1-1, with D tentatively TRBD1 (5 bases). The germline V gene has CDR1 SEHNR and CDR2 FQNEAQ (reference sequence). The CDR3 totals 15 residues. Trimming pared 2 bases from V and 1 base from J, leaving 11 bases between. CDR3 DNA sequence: TGTGCCAGCAGCTTAACCTCAGGGCCGAACACTGAAGCTTTCTTT. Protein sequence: CASSLTSGPNTEAFF. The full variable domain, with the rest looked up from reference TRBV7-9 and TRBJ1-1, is DTGVSQNPRHKITKRGQNVTFRCDPISEHNRLYWYRQTLGQGPEFLTYFQNEAQLEKSRLLSDRFSAERPKGSFSTLEIQRTEQGDSAMYLCASSLTSGPNTEAFFGQGTRLTVV.

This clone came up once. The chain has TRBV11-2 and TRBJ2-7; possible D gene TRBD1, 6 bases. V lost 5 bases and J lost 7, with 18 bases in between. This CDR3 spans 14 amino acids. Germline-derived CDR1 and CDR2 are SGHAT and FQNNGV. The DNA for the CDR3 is TGTGCCAGCAGCCAGGGGCAGATCCCTGTTGAGCAGTACTTC. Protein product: CASSQGQIPVEQYF.

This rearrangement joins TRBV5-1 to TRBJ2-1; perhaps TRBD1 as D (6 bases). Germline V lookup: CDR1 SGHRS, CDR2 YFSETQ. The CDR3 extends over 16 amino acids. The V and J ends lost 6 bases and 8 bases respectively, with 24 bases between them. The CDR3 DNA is TGCGCCAGCACGATCTGGGGGCCTAGCCGAGGCTATGAGCAGTTCTTC. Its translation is CASTIWGPSRGYEQFF.

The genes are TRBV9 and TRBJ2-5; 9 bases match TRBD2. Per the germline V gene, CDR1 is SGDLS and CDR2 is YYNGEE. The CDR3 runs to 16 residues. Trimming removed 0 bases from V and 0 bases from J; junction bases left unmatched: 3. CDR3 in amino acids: CASSVGAGGYQETQYF. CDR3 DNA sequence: TGTGCCAGCAGCGTAGGAGCGGGGGGTTACCAAGAGACCCAGTACTTC. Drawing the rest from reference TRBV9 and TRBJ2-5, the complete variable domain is DSGVTQTPKHLITATGQRVTLRCSPRSGDLSVYWYQQSLDQGLQFLIQYYNGEERAKGNILERFSAQQFPDLHSELNLSSLELGDSALYFCASSVGAGGYQETQYFGPGTRLLVL.

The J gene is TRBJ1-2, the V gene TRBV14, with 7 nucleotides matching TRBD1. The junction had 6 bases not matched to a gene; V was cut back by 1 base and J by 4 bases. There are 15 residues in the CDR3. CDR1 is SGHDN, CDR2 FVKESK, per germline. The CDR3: CASSQARDSPYGYTF. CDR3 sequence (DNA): TGTGCCAGCAGCCAAGCTCGGGACAGTCCCTATGGCTACACCTTC.

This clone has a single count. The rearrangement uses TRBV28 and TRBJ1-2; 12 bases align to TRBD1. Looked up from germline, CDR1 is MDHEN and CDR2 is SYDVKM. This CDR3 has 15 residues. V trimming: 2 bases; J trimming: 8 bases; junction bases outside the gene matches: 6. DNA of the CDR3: TGTGCCAGCAGTTTACTCCCCGGGACAGGGGGCGGCTACACCTTC. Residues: CASSLLPGTGGGYTF.

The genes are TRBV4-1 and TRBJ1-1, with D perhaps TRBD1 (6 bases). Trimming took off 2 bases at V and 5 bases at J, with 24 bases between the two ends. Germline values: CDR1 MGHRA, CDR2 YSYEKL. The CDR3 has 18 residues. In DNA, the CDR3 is TGCGCCAGCAGCCAAAAAATTAACCTTCGGACAGTTGGAACTGAAGCTTTCTTT. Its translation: CASSQKINLRTVGTEAFF.

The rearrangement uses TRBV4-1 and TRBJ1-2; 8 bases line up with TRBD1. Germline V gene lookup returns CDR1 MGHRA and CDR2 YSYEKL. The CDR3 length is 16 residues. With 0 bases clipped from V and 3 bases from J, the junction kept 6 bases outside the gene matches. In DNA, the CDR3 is TGCGCCAGCAGCCAAGATTGGGCAGGGGGCTACTATGGCTACACCTTC. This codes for CASSQDWAGGYYGYTF.

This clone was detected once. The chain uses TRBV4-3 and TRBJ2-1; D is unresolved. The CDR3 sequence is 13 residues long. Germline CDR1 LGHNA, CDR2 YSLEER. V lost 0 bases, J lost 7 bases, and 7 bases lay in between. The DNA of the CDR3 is TGCGCCAGCAGCCAAGATCGGTCGAATGAGCAGTTCTTC. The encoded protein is CASSQDRSNEQFF.

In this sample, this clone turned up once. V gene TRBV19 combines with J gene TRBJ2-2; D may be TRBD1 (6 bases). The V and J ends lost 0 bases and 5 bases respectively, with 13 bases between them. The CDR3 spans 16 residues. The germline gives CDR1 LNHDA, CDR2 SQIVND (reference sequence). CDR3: CASSIEQGRGTGELFF. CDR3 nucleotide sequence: TGTGCCAGTAGTATAGAACAGGGTAGAGGAACCGGGGAGCTGTTTTTT.

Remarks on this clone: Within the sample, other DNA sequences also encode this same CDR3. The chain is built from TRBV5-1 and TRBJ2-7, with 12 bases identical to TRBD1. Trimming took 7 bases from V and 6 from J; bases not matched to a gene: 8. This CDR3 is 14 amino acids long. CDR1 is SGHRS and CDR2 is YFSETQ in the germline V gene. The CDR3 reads CASGRWGQGAEQYF. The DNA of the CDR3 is TGCGCCAGCGGTCGGTGGGGACAGGGGGCCGAGCAGTACTTC.

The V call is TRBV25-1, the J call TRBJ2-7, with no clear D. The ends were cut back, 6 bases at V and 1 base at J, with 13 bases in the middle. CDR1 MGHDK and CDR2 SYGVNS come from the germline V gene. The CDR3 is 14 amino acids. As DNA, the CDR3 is TGTGCCAGCAGGGCGCAGGAACTTTCCTACGAGCAGTACTTC. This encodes CASRAQELSYEQYF.

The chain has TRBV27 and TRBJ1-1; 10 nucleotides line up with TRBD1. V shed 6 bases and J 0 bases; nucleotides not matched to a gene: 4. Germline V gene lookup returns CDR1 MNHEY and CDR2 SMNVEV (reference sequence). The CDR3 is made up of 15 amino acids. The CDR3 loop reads CASRGQGDMNTEAFF. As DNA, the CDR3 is TGTGCCAGCAGAGGACAGGGGGACATGAACACTGAAGCTTTCTTT.

CDR3 region: CASSFRTGGDGYTF. In DNA, the CDR3 is TGTGCCAGCAGTTTCCGGACAGGGGGGGACGGCTACACCTTC. The V gene is TRBV27, the J gene TRBJ1-2, with TRBD1 matching 10 bases. The length of the CDR3 is 14 residues. Trimming removed 3 bases from V and 8 bases from J; junction bases left unmatched: 6. The germline CDR1 and CDR2 sequences are MNHEY and SMNVEV (reference sequence).

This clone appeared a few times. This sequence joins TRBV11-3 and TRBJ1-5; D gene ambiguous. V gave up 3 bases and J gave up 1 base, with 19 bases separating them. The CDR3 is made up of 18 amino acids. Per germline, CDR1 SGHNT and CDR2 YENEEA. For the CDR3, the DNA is TGTGCCAGCAGCTTCGTCTTGGCGGGGAGTCTGAGCAATCAGCCCCAGCATTTT. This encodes CASSFVLAGSLSNQPQHF.

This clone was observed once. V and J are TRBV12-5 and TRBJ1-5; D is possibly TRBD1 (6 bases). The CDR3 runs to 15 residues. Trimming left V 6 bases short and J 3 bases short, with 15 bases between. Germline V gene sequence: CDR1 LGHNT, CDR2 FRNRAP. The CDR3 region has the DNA TGTGCTAGTGGCCCGACCGGACAGTCCAATCAGCCCCAGCATTTT. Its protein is CASGPTGQSNQPQHF.

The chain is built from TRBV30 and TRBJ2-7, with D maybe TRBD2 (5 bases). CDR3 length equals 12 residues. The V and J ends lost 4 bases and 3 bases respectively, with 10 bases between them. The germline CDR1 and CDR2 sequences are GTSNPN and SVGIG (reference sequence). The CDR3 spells CAWTSGDYEQYF. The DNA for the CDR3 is TGTGCCTGGACGTCCGGGGACTACGAGCAGTACTTC. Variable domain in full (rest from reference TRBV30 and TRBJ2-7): SQTIHQWPATLVQPVGSPLSLECTVEGTSNPNLYWYRQAAGRGLQLLFYSVGIGQISSEVPQNLSASRPQDRQFILSSKKLLLSDSGFYLCAWTSGDYEQYFGPGTRLTVT.

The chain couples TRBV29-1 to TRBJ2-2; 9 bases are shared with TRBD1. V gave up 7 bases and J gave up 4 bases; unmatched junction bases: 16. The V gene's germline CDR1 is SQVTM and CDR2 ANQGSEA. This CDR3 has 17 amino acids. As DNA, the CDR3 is TGCAGCGCCGTATCCGGGACAGGGTGGGTCGGCACCGGGGAGCTGTTTTTT. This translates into CSAVSGTGWVGTGELFF.

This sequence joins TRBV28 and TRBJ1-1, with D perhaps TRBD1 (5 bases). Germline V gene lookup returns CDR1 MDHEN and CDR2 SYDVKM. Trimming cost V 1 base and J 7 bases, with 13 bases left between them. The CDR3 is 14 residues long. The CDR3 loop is CASSLYTGTREAFF. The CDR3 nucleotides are TGTGCCAGCAGTTTATATACAGGCACCCGTGAAGCTTTCTTT.

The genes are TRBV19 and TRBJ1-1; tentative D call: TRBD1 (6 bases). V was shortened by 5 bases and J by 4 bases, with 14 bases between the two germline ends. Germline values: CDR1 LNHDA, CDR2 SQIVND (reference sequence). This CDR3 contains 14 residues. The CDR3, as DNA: TGTGCCAGTAGTCTACAGGGTCTGGGCACTGAAGCTTTCTTT. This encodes CASSLQGLGTEAFF.

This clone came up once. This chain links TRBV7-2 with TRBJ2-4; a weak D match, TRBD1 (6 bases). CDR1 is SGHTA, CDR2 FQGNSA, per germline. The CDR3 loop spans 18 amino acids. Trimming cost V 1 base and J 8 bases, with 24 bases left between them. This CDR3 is CASSLVGPSYRAEDIQYF. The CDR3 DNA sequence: TGTGCCAGCAGCTTAGTAGGCCCCTCTTACAGGGCCGAGGACATTCAGTACTTC. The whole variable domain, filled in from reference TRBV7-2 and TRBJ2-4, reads GAGVSQSPSNKVTEKGKDVELRCDPISGHTALYWYRQSLGQGLEFLIYFQGNSAPDKSGLPSDRFSAERTGGSVSTLTIQRTQQEDSAVYLCASSLVGPSYRAEDIQYFGAGTRLSVL.

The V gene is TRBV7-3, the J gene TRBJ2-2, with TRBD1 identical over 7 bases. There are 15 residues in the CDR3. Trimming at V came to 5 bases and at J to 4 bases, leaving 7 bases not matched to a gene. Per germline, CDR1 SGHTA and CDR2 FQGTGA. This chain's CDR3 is CASSKDRVATGELFF. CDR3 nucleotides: TGTGCCAGCAGCAAAGACAGGGTCGCCACCGGGGAGCTGTTTTTT.

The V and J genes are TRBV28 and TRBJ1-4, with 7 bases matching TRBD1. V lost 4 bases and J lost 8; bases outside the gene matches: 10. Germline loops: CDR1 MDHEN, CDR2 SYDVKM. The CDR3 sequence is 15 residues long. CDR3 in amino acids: CASSSWTGTVEKLFF. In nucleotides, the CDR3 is TGTGCCAGCAGTTCCTGGACAGGAACCGTAGAAAAACTGTTTTTT.

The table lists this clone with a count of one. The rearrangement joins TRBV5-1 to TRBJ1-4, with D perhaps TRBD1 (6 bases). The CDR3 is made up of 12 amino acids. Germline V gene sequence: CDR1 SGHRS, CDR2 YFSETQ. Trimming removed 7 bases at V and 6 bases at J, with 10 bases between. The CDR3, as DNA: TGCGCCAGCGGGGACAAACATGAAAAACTGTTTTTT. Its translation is CASGDKHEKLFF.

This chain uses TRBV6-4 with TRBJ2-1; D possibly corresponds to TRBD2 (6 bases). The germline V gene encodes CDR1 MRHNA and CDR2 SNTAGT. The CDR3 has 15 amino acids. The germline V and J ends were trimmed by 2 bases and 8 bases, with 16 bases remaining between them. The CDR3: CASSDTVGGVDEQFF. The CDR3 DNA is TGTGCCAGCAGTGACACCGTCGGCGGGGTCGATGAGCAGTTCTTC.